What follows are 30 T cell receptor beta chains derived from one specimen sequenced in a study of CD8 T cells in ankylosing spondylitis. Each CDR3 protein is one row after TCRdb ran MiXCR on the 5' RACE reads. The sample has a few hundred thousand distinct CDR3 sequences; roughly a tenth are singletons. The specimen sequenced was blood, either unsorted or a sorted T cell fraction (not recorded which). The source is a male donor with ankylosing spondylitis or in good health (not recorded which).

This clonotype came up a few times. The chain employs TRBV7-2 and TRBJ1-6; 7 bases match TRBD1. Unmatched junction bases numbered 4, after V lost 1 base and J lost 10 bases. Looked up from germline, CDR1 is SGHTA and CDR2 is FQGNSA. The CDR3 runs 14 residues. The CDR3 nucleotides read TGTGCCAGCAGCTTAGACCAGGGGGGATCACCCCTCCACTTT. Amino acid sequence: CASSLDQGGSPLHF.

This clonotype was detected many times. J is TRBJ2-3 and V is TRBV10-3, with a tentative D call TRBD2 (6 bases). Germline CDR1 is ENHRY and CDR2 is SYGVKD. Trimming stripped 6 bases from V and 1 base from J, with 11 bases between. This CDR3 has 14 amino acids. The CDR3, as DNA: TGTGCCATCAGACCGGGACTTGGCACAGATACGCAGTATTTT. Its protein product is CAIRPGLGTDTQYF.

The rearrangement uses TRBV3-1 and TRBJ2-1; D could derive from TRBD1 or TRBD2 (6 bases each). Germline V lookup: CDR1 LGHDT, CDR2 YNNKEL (reference sequence). Trimming cost V 3 bases and J 6 bases, with 21 bases left between them. The CDR3 is made up of 17 amino acids. Written as DNA, the CDR3 is TGTGCCAGCAGCCATGGTATATCTGGGGGGCCAGCCAATGAGCAGTTCTTC. Residues: CASSHGISGGPANEQFF.

This clonotype has ten or more counts. The chain combines TRBV20-1 with TRBJ2-4; tentative D call: TRBD2 (5 bases). The CDR3 length is 13 residues. V was clipped by 1 base and J by 8 bases, with 12 bases between them. Germline assignment: CDR1 DFQATT and CDR2 SNEGSKA (reference sequence). The CDR3 coding sequence is TGCAGTGCTAGAGTTCGGGGTCTCGACATTCAGTACTTC. This sequence encodes CSARVRGLDIQYF.

In its sample, this clonotype was seen many times. This chain connects TRBV20-1 to TRBJ1-1, with D possibly TRBD1 on 5 matching bases. This CDR3 spans 11 amino acids. V was shortened by 2 bases and J by 7 bases, with 8 bases between the two germline ends. Germline CDR1 DFQATT, CDR2 SNEGSKA (reference sequence). CDR3 bases: TGCAGTGCTAGATTGGGGGGTGAAGCTTTCTTT. This codes for CSARLGGEAFF.

This clonotype was detected ten times or more. The chain joins TRBV5-1 to TRBJ1-4; possibly TRBD1 for D (5 bases). V was trimmed by 0 bases and J by 4 bases, leaving 10 bases between them. CDR1 and CDR2 from the germline V gene are SGHRS and YFSETQ. The CDR3 is 15 amino acids. The CDR3 reads CASSLAGDVNEKLFF. The CDR3 DNA follows: TGCGCCAGCAGCTTGGCTGGGGACGTTAATGAAAAACTGTTTTTT. Filled out from reference TRBV5-1 and TRBJ1-4, the complete variable domain reads KAGVTQTPRYLIKTRGQQVTLSCSPISGHRSVSWYQQTPGQGLQFLFEYFSETQRNKGNFPGRFSGRQFSNSRSEMNVSTLELGDSALYLCASSLAGDVNEKLFFGSGTQLSVL.

At least ten counts were recorded for this clonotype. CDR3 in DNA: TGCAGTGCTAAAATAGGGGACTATGGCTACACCTTC. Amino acid sequence: CSAKIGDYGYTF. The chain couples TRBV20-1 to TRBJ1-2, with a tentative D call TRBD1 (5 bases). In germline, CDR1 is DFQATT, CDR2 SNEGSKA (reference sequence). Trimming shortened V by 4 bases and J by 3 bases, and 9 bases separated the two germline ends. The CDR3 contains 12 residues.

The sample holds many counts of this clonotype. This chain connects TRBV12-3 or TRBV12-4 to TRBJ2-3; D not resolved. CDR3 length equals 17 residues. Trimming shortened V by 4 bases and J by 2 bases, and 19 bases separated the two germline ends. CDR3 bases: TGTGCCAGCAGTTCCTCACCTAAAGGCCACCACACAGATACGCAGTATTTT. It specifies CASSSSPKGHHTDTQYF.

The table lists this clonotype with many counts. In DNA form, the CDR3 reads TGCAGTGCTAGAGCTTTACTAGCGGGACCAGATACGCAGTATTTT. This codes for CSARALLAGPDTQYF. The chain carries TRBV20-1 and TRBJ2-3; 10 nucleotides align to TRBD2. The germline gives CDR1 DFQATT, CDR2 SNEGSKA (reference sequence). V shed 1 base and J 4 bases; nucleotides not matched to a gene: 5. This CDR3 contains 15 residues.

This clonotype has ten or more counts. The chain employs TRBV11-2 and TRBJ2-7; no clear D gene. The V end was cut by 5 bases, the J end by 3 bases, with 11 bases between. CDR1 is SGHAT and CDR2 is FQNNGV in the germline V gene. The CDR3 contains 13 residues. The CDR3 DNA follows: TGTGCCAGCAGCCGACCTACTTACTACGAGCAGTACTTC. Its translation: CASSRPTYYEQYF.

The chain links TRBV28 to TRBJ2-3; 10 bases match TRBD2. CDR3 length: 16 amino acids. Trimming at V came to 5 bases and at J to 1 base, leaving 6 bases not matched to a gene. Germline V gene data show CDR1 as MDHEN and CDR2 as SYDVKM. This CDR3 is CASSRSGGGGTDTQYF. The CDR3 DNA sequence: TGTGCCAGCAGTCGGAGCGGGGGGGGCGGCACAGATACGCAGTATTTT. Using reference TRBV28 and TRBJ2-3 for the parts outside the CDR3, the full variable domain is DVKVTQSSRYLVKRTGEKVFLECVQDMDHENMFWYRQDPGLGLRLIYFSYDVKMKEKGDIPEGYSVSREKKERFSLILESASTNQTSMYLCASSRSGGGGTDTQYFGPGTRLTVL.

This clonotype appeared many times. The chain uses TRBV5-1 and TRBJ2-1; 8 bases fit TRBD2. V was clipped by 7 bases and J by 7 bases; unmatched bases: 7. Germline CDR1 and CDR2: SGHRS and YFSETQ. The CDR3 sequence is 13 residues long. CDR3 amino acids: CASRPGGANEQFF. In DNA, the CDR3 is TGCGCCAGCCGTCCCGGGGGGGCAAATGAGCAGTTCTTC. Full variable domain (outside the CDR3, taken from reference TRBV5-1 and TRBJ2-1): KAGVTQTPRYLIKTRGQQVTLSCSPISGHRSVSWYQQTPGQGLQFLFEYFSETQRNKGNFPGRFSGRQFSNSRSEMNVSTLELGDSALYLCASRPGGANEQFFGPGTRLTVL.

This clonotype appeared a few times. The chain uses TRBV12-3 or TRBV12-4 and TRBJ2-1, with 14 bases fitting TRBD2. The V segment lost 3 bases and the J segment 7 bases; nucleotides outside the gene matches: 8. The CDR3 is 17 amino acids. DNA for the CDR3: TGTGCCAGCAGTTTCGGACTAGCGGGGGGATCAGGGAATGAGCAGTTCTTC. Amino acid sequence: CASSFGLAGGSGNEQFF.

The J gene is TRBJ2-3, the V gene TRBV9, with 8 bases identical to TRBD2. Germline values: CDR1 SGDLS, CDR2 YYNGEE. V shed 3 bases, J shed 2 bases, and the junction held 8 bases outside the gene matches. CDR3 length equals 16 residues. This CDR3 is CASSGTRGANTDTQYF. The CDR3 DNA sequence: TGTGCCAGCAGCGGAACGCGGGGGGCTAACACAGATACGCAGTATTTT.

Ten or more counts support this clonotype. This chain uses TRBV29-1 with TRBJ2-2, with D unclear. Germline assignment: CDR1 SQVTM and CDR2 ANQGSEA. This CDR3 contains 14 residues. V gave up 6 bases and J gave up 0 bases, with 11 bases separating them. The CDR3 sequence: CSVARISNTGELFF. CDR3 bases: TGCAGCGTCGCAAGGATCTCGAACACCGGGGAGCTGTTTTTT.

This clonotype came up many times. The V and J genes are TRBV9 and TRBJ2-5; D gene unclear. The CDR3 length is 15 residues. Per the germline V gene, CDR1 is SGDLS and CDR2 is YYNGEE. Trimming removed 4 bases from V and 1 base from J, with 14 bases in between. DNA for the CDR3: TGTGCCAGCAGCCCCCTTACAGAAAGCCAAGAGACCCAGTACTTC. It codes for CASSPLTESQETQYF.

On this clonotype: A much larger clone lies one base from this, so it may be a read error. The genes are TRBV6-1 and TRBJ2-7, with TRBD2 as a possible D gene (6 bases). Trimming took off 4 bases at V and 5 bases at J, with 21 bases between the two ends. Germline assignment: CDR1 MNHNS and CDR2 SASEGT. The CDR3 is 16 residues long. Here the CDR3 reads CASSARRVQESHEQYF. The CDR3 DNA reads as TGTGCCAGCAGTGCCAGGAGGGTCCAAGAGTCCCACGAGCAGTACTTC.

This clonotype was counted ten times or more. V gene TRBV24-1 combines with J gene TRBJ2-7, with a tentative D call TRBD1 (6 bases). CDR3 length: 13 amino acids. V gave up 5 bases and J gave up 9 bases, with 16 bases separating them. In germline, CDR1 is KGHDR, CDR2 SFDVKD. CDR3 residues: CATSGAGAVGQYF. CDR3 coding DNA: TGTGCCACCAGTGGGGCAGGGGCCGTCGGGCAGTACTTC.

This clonotype occurred many times. This rearrangement joins TRBV7-9 to TRBJ1-1; D perhaps matches TRBD1 (6 bases). CDR3 length: 15 amino acids. Trimming left V 4 bases short and J 1 base short, with 13 bases between. Germline V gene lookup returns CDR1 SEHNR and CDR2 FQNEAQ (reference sequence). This CDR3 reads CASSSQGGKNTEAFF. CDR3 DNA: TGTGCCAGCAGCTCACAGGGCGGGAAGAACACTGAAGCTTTCTTT.

This clonotype was counted at least ten times. The CDR3: CASSLRFSGANVLTF. CDR3 sequence (DNA): TGTGCCAGCAGCTTACGTTTCTCTGGGGCCAACGTCCTGACTTTC. The gene calls are TRBV7-2 and TRBJ2-6; no firm D call. This CDR3 has 15 residues. Germline-derived CDR1 and CDR2 are SGHTA and FQGNSA. The V gene lost 2 bases and the J gene lost 0 bases, with 5 bases spanning the gap.

This clonotype was detected only a few times. The V call is TRBV3-1, the J call TRBJ2-5; possible D gene TRBD2, 7 bases. The CDR3 length is 15 residues. Between the trimmed V and J ends, which lost 0 bases and 6 bases, there was a span of 14 bases. Looked up from germline, CDR1 is LGHDT and CDR2 is YNNKEL (reference sequence). The CDR3 region is CASSQDAGAGKTQYF. In DNA form, the CDR3 reads TGTGCCAGCAGCCAAGATGCGGGGGCCGGAAAGACCCAGTACTTC.

This clonotype was seen at least ten times. The chain recombines TRBV10-3 with TRBJ2-3; either TRBD1 or TRBD2 may supply D (5 bases each). Germline CDR1 reads ENHRY; CDR2 reads SYGVKD. The CDR3 spans 15 residues. The V end was cut by 6 bases, the J end by 0 bases, with 13 bases between. The CDR3 reads CAISGGGGSTDTQYF. The DNA of the CDR3 is TGTGCCATCAGCGGAGGTGGGGGTAGCACAGATACGCAGTATTTT.

This clonotype was seen at least ten times. The chain joins TRBV6-1 to TRBJ2-2, with D perhaps matching TRBD1 (5 bases). Trimming pared 5 bases from V and 6 bases from J, leaving 10 bases between. This CDR3 spans 13 amino acids. Germline CDR1 reads MNHNS; CDR2 reads SASEGT. In DNA form, the CDR3 reads TGTGCCAGCAGTAAGACAGACCCCGGGGAGCTGTTTTTT. It codes for CASSKTDPGELFF.

In this sample, this clonotype turned up many times. The V call is TRBV5-1, the J call TRBJ2-5; 11 bases line up with TRBD2. This CDR3 has 18 amino acids. Germline lookup yields CDR1 SGHRS and CDR2 YFSETQ. V was clipped by 1 base and J by 5 bases; unmatched bases: 13. CDR3: CASSLLPSGGYLSETQYF. The DNA for the CDR3 is TGCGCCAGCAGCTTGCTCCCTAGCGGGGGGTACCTTTCGGAGACCCAGTACTTC.

At least ten counts were recorded for this clonotype. The J gene is TRBJ2-2, the V gene TRBV12-3 or TRBV12-4, with no clear D. The length of the CDR3 is 13 residues. The germline V and J ends were trimmed by 5 bases and 0 bases, with 4 bases remaining between them. Here the CDR3 DNA reads TGTGCCAGCAGTACAACGAACACCGGGGAGCTGTTTTTT. Amino acids: CASSTTNTGELFF.

This chain links TRBV7-3 with TRBJ2-1; 7 nucleotides agree with TRBD2. CDR3 size: 14 residues. Trimming removed 5 bases from V and 15 bases from J; junction bases left unmatched: 16. Germline CDR1 and CDR2: SGHTA and FQGTGA. CDR3 sequence reads: CASSLPGLPTHRFF. The CDR3 bases are TGTGCCAGCAGCCTCCCGGGACTACCAACCCACCGGTTCTTC. The full variable domain, its missing parts supplied by reference TRBV7-3 and TRBJ2-1, is GAGVSQTPSNKVTEKGKYVELRCDPISGHTALYWYRQSLGQGPEFLIYFQGTGAADDSGLPNDRFFAVRPEGSVSTLKIQRTERGDSAVYLCASSLPGLPTHRFFGPGTRLTVL.

The chain links TRBV20-1 to TRBJ2-1; 7 positions agree with TRBD1. This CDR3 is built from 17 residues. Germline V gene data show CDR1 as DFQATT and CDR2 as SNEGSKA (reference sequence). V shed 0 bases and J 8 bases; nucleotides not matched to a gene: 16. CDR3 bases: TGCAGTGCTAGAGATTTCCGGACAGGAGCTCTAGCAGATGAGCAGTTCTTC. This gives the protein CSARDFRTGALADEQFF.

At least ten counts were recorded for this clonotype. The V and J genes are TRBV20-1 and TRBJ2-2, with D tentatively TRBD2 (7 bases). Germline-derived CDR1 and CDR2 are DFQATT and SNEGSKA (reference sequence). Trimming left V 5 bases short and J 1 base short, with 14 bases between. This CDR3 has 15 residues. This chain's CDR3 is CSARGGGRNTGELFF. Written as DNA, the CDR3 is TGCAGTGCTCGAGGGGGGGGTAGGAACACCGGGGAGCTGTTTTTT.

The chain couples TRBV18 to TRBJ2-7; D is perhaps TRBD2 (7 bases). The germline V gene encodes CDR1 KGHSH and CDR2 LQKENI. This CDR3 is 15 amino acids long. Trimming stripped 2 bases from V and 2 bases from J, with 13 bases between. The CDR3 sequence is CASSPGQGTTYEQYF. Written as DNA, the CDR3 is TGTGCCAGCTCACCAGGGCAGGGGACTACCTACGAGCAGTACTTC.

This clonotype was detected ten times or more. The chain uses TRBV7-3 and TRBJ2-7; 7 bases map to TRBD1. The V gene end was trimmed by 7 bases and the J gene end by 6 bases; junction bases not matched to a gene: 30. The CDR3 length is 20 residues. Per the germline V gene, CDR1 is SGHTA and CDR2 is FQGTGA. The CDR3 is CASNKPNPNLTGNKRGEQYF. CDR3 sequence (DNA): TGTGCCAGCAACAAGCCAAATCCAAACCTGACAGGGAATAAGCGTGGCGAGCAGTACTTC.